This T cell receptor (beta chain) was observed in a study of blood T cells in healthy people across ages. Primed by a sample-barcoded 5' primer and a J-beta primer mix, a second PCR proceeded for about 6 to 11 cycles. TCRdb itself ran the 5' RACE reads through MiXCR, one entry per CDR3 protein. This table holds fewer than 2,000,000 distinct CDR3 sequences, roughly two fifths found once. Points on this clonotype: Antigen: not known.

Notes on the study in general: Long-lived and aged donors differed, with more naive CD4+ cells and higher diversity in the long-lived.

Germline V gene data show CDR1 as MNHEY and CDR2 as SVGEGT. V was pared by 4 bases and J by 1 base, with 6 bases of the junction left unmatched. The CDR3 loop spans 15 amino acids. Aged roughly 6 to 90, donors were systemically healthy Caucasians from Russia. The rearrangement uses TRBV6-2 or TRBV6-3 and TRBJ2-5; 7 positions agree with TRBD2. The sample taken for sequencing was blood. The receptor was isolated from a human donor in good health. The CDR3 loop reads CASSCGGGPQETQYF. The CDR3 DNA is TGTGCCAGCAGTTGCGGCGGGGGACCCCAAGAGACCCAGTACTTC.